The rows below give T cell receptor beta chains drawn from one sample of a study of T cells in Graves' hyperthyroidism and ophthalmopathy. TCRdb re-called the multiplex PCR reads through MiXCR, storing one row per CDR3 protein. The sample has more than 450,000 distinct CDR3 sequences, approximately 20% seen once; the top ten hold less than 55%. The specimen sequenced was blood. Receptors were obtained from a man aged 40-50 years with Graves' ophthalmopathy. Both conserved end residues are part of each CDR3. Each record gives: J gene, V gene, CDR3 protein.

>TRBJ2-7|TRBV2
CASSLSPLHEQYF
>TRBJ2-1|TRBV2
CASSRLSGGAYNEQFF
>TRBJ1-2|TRBV10-3
CAISQTTEINYGYTF
>TRBJ1-1|TRBV9
CASSGGTGILGTEAFF
>TRBJ2-3|TRBV20-1
CSARDPRISTDTQYF
>TRBJ2-1|TRBV5-1
CASSLAASGGSRSSYNEQFF
>TRBJ1-1|TRBV30
CAWSRWGSVEDTEAFF
>TRBJ2-3|TRBV28
CASSLAPGQGSKDTQYF
>TRBJ2-4|TRBV4-1
CASSQDLSGQGPNIQYF
>TRBJ2-7|TRBV2
CAGRGPSYEQYF
>TRBJ2-2|TRBV9
CASSPQNRGNGELFF
>TRBJ2-2|TRBV5-4
CASSLVKGPYGGELFF
>TRBJ2-3|TRBV27
CASSPLAGVRADTQYF
>TRBJ2-1|TRBV7-3
CASSLWGDRVNNEQFF
>TRBJ2-2|TRBV5-6
CASSLYLTSGDTGELFF
>TRBJ2-7|TRBV27
CASSLSTGLSYEQYF
>TRBJ2-7|TRBV6-2/TRBV6-3
CASSLIGAHSEQYF
>TRBJ2-7|TRBV11-1
CASSLDTSSYEQYF
>TRBJ2-1|TRBV7-8
CASSFKAGGPHEQFF
>TRBJ2-3|TRBV7-2
CASRPAGLTDTQYF
>TRBJ2-7|TRBV20-1
CSESSINYEQYF
>TRBJ2-7|TRBV20-1
CSASGPSGSEQYF
>TRBJ1-2|TRBV16
CASSQWTTGGYGYTF
>TRBJ1-2|TRBV24-1
CATSRSEGVGYTF
>TRBJ2-3|TRBV10-3
CAISLASTDTQYF
>TRBJ2-3|TRBV29-1
CSVEGVADTQYF
>TRBJ1-5|TRBV2
CASSDAVTRNQPQHF
>TRBJ2-7|TRBV2
CASSELWEQYF
>TRBJ2-1|TRBV20-1
CSASSGEFGSSYNEQFF
>TRBJ1-5|TRBV7-8
CASSLDRGLKGNQPQHF
>TRBJ2-1|TRBV5-1
CASSLTTGRYNEQFF
>TRBJ1-2|TRBV28
CASLRGQANYGYTF
>TRBJ2-5|TRBV10-2
CASAKGAGQETQYF
>TRBJ1-1|TRBV27
CASGDRTALNTEAFF
>TRBJ1-6|TRBV15
CATSRDMGISPLHF
>TRBJ2-3|TRBV5-1
CASRTFGGGTDTQYF
>TRBJ1-1|TRBV10-3
CAISPVRDTEAFF
>TRBJ2-5|TRBV30
CAWSPGGRETQYF
>TRBJ2-5|TRBV15
CATRFFEGVQETQYF
>TRBJ2-3|TRBV7-6
CASSYLAPISFTDTQYF
>TRBJ1-5|TRBV6-1
CASSEGINQPQHF
>TRBJ1-4|TRBV12-3/TRBV12-4
CASSLTGADEKLFF
>TRBJ2-3|TRBV10-3
CAIKGTDTQYF
>TRBJ2-2|TRBV11-1
CASSLGQGADTGELFF
>TRBJ1-1|TRBV5-4
CASSLSLGATEAFF
>TRBJ1-2|TRBV6-2/TRBV6-3
CASTTGPRYGYTF
>TRBJ1-2|TRBV6-5
CASSHGSDNYGYTF
>TRBJ2-3|TRBV7-9
CASSFHSSTDTQYF
>TRBJ2-6|TRBV6-1
CASSDRPGTGTGANVLTF
>TRBJ1-2|TRBV20-1
CSAGHGEYYGYTF
>TRBJ2-7|TRBV3-1
CASGQARGSYEQYF
>TRBJ1-2|TRBV7-9
CASSFGQGDYGYTF
>TRBJ1-1|TRBV27
CASSLFAQAAGRTEAFF
>TRBJ2-1|TRBV6-1
CASTQRWQNYNEQFF
>TRBJ2-7|TRBV4-2
CASSQTGTGLSYEQYF